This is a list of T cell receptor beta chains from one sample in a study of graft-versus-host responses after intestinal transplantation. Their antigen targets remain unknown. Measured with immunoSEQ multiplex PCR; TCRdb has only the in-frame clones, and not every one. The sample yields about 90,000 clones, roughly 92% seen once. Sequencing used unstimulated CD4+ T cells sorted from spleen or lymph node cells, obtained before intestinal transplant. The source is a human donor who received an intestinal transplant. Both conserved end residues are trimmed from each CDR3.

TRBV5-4 ASSRGQVGDTQY
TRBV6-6 ASSGNYEQY
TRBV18 ASSPSVGRVNEQF
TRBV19 ASSIGLAGGETQY
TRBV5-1 ASRVDITLYGYT
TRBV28 ASSFTPTNEKLF
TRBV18 ASSPESSGTDTQY
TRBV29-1 SVEDWVAGPSYNEQF
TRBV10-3 AISDAGAQNEQY
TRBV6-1 ASRSAGAWAYEQY
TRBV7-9 ASTVAPSADWRWYTEAF
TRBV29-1 SVEAAMNTEAF
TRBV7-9 TSSTDKGQAYEQY
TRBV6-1 ASSEGNRYNQPQH
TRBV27 ASSVAGPSLTDTQY
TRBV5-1 ASSPSSTDTQY
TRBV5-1 ASSLVVNTGELF
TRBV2 ASSLDRGSYNEQF
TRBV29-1 SVLGTDSSGGLQY
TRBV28 ASSMVSSGTGELF
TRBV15 ATSRDGGGNQPQH
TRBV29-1 SVGTGGGNQPQH
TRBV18 ASQDRDGGYEQY
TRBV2 ASGQAISGNTIY
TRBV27 ASSWAGLDEQL
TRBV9 ASSVETSGSQGEQF
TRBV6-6 ASSLSPVGKLF
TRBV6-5 ASRREQVGHYGYT
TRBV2 ASRGQMNTEAF
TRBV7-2 ASSLARTPSTDTQY
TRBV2 ASRRPGVTTYEQY
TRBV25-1 ASSVRGSNQPQH
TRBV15 ATSGPGTGTYEQY
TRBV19 ASSPGGTTDEKLF
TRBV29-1 SVDRAPDTQY
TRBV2 ASSEQVEPQH